Given below is one TCR beta chain in context. Its antigen is undetermined. These data originate in a study of cytomegalovirus exposure and HLA in healthy donors. The V and J ends lost 1 base and 5 bases respectively, with 9 bases between them. The CDR3 extends over 14 amino acids. Whole-study results and caveats: About 87% or about 30% of the time was how often most TCR beta V segments were productive, according to an earlier analysis. The classifier, whose performance was assessed in both the original and validation cohorts, reportedly diagnosed cytomegalovirus status with high specificity and sensitivity. Upon later analysis, TCR association rates were observed to vary by HLA locus, being highest for DRB1 and lowest for HLA-C.

Each of the donors was a healthy bone marrow donor. The PCR contained 60 Vbeta and 13 Jbeta primers. Method: immunoSEQ multiplex PCR; TCRdb's copy keeps in-frame clones and lacks some. The sample has roughly 140,000 clones; 75% to 85% are singletons. This TCR derives from a man in his fifties in good health and CMV-seropositive. The specimen sequenced was PBMCs. The V and J genes are TRBV23-1 and TRBJ2-1; possibly TRBD1 for D (5 bases). TRBV23-1 is an ORF for which the function is uncertain. CDR3 DNA sequence: TGCGCCAGCAGTCAATACCAGGGAAACAATGAGCAGTTCTTC. This gives the protein CASSQYQGNNEQFF.